Shown below are 17 T cell receptor beta chains from a single sample sequenced in a study of T cells in women clearing cervical HPV infection. Assay used: immunoSEQ multiplex PCR; TCRdb lists only in-frame clones, some missing. This repertoire includes around 39,000 clones. Sequences were obtained from blood buffy coat. All receptors come from a woman aged 18-70 years with a cervical HPV16 infection that either progressed to CIN3+ or cleared (not recorded which).

Comment on this clone: Read sequence stops 3 residues before the CDR3 end, and the germline J gene provides the missing end. The V and J genes are TRBV10-3 and TRBJ2-7; D unresolved. The CDR3 extends over 15 amino acids. V was clipped by 1 base and J by 2 bases, with 12 bases between them. Germline V lookup: CDR1 ENHRY, CDR2 SYGVKD. The CDR3 region is CAISELIVQPYEQYF. The sequenced CDR3 bases are TGTGCCATCAGTGAGTTGATAGTACAGCCCTACGAG.

With respect to this clone: Read sequence stops 3 residues before the CDR3 end, and the germline J gene provides the missing end. The chain carries TRBV11-1 and TRBJ2-3; D unclear. Per germline, CDR1 SGHAT and CDR2 FQDESV (reference sequence). V gave up 5 bases and J gave up 2 bases, with 5 bases separating them. This CDR3 contains 12 residues. This chain's CDR3 is CASSQNTDTQYF. The CDR3 DNA, read in part, is TGTGCCAGCAGCCAGAACACAGATACG.

Note on this clone: Read sequence stops 3 residues before the CDR3 end, and the germline J gene provides the missing end. V is TRBV7-9 and J is TRBJ2-7, with 8 bases matching TRBD2. CDR1 is SEHNR, CDR2 FQNEAQ, per germline (reference sequence). V lost 2 bases and J lost 2; bases outside the gene matches: 5. The CDR3 has 15 amino acids. The CDR3 DNA, read in part, is TGTGCCAGCAGCTTACAAGCGGGAGCAACCTACGAG. Protein product: CASSLQAGATYE. The CDR3 as a whole reads CASSLQAGATYEQYF.

A note on this clone: Sequencing ends 3 residues short of the CDR3 end; the germline J gene provides the rest. V is TRBV19 and J is TRBJ1-2; a possible D gene is TRBD1 (6 bases). Per germline, CDR1 LNHDA and CDR2 SQIVND (reference sequence). The CDR3 is 20 residues long. V lost 6 bases and J lost 6, with 35 bases in between. CDR3 DNA (partial): TGTGCCAGTAGACCAGGAGGCTTAAGGGGGACACCTCGCGGGGGTGATGGC. This translates into CASRPGGLRGTPRGGDG. The entire CDR3 sequence reads CASRPGGLRGTPRGGDGYTF.

For this clone: With the read ending 3 residues before the CDR3 end, the germline J gene is used to fill in that end. J is TRBJ1-2 and V is TRBV5-1; 8 bases match TRBD1. The CDR3 runs 16 residues. The germline CDR1 and CDR2 sequences are SGHRS and YFSETQ. The CDR3 sequence is CASSLLGADRGGGYTF. The DNA read from the CDR3 is TGCGCCAGCAGCTTATTAGGGGCTGACAGGGGCGGAGGC.

Of note for this clone: The read gets to within 3 residues of the CDR3 end, and the germline J gene fills in the rest. The chain is built from TRBV7-9 and TRBJ2-5, with D possibly called TRBD1 or TRBD2 (5 bases each). The CDR3 is 14 residues long. The germline CDR1 and CDR2 sequences are SEHNR and FQNEAQ (reference sequence). The V end lost 5 bases, the J end lost 5 bases, and 15 bases lay between the germline ends. The part of the CDR3 DNA that was read is TGTGCCAGCAGCCCGCCCTTTGAGGGGGAGACC. The encoded protein is CASSPPFEGET. The full CDR3 protein reads CASSPPFEGETQYF.

On this clone: The read ends 3 residues early relative to the CDR3; the germline J gene fills the gap. The rearrangement uses TRBV14 and TRBJ2-7, with D possibly TRBD2 on 5 matching bases. The CDR3 contains 16 residues. Per germline, CDR1 SGHDN and CDR2 FVKESK. V was shortened by 0 bases and J by 6 bases, with 18 bases between the two germline ends. The part of the CDR3 DNA that was read is TGTGCCAGCAGCCAAGATTGGGGTATACCTAGCCGCGAG. It codes for CASSQDWGIPSRE. The CDR3 in full is CASSQDWGIPSREQYF.

About this clone itself: The CDR3 extends 3 residues past the end of the read, so its final part is completed from the germline J gene. V usage is TRBV19 and J usage is TRBJ2-4; D remains unclear. CDR1 and CDR2 from the germline V gene are LNHDA and SQIVND (reference sequence). The CDR3 is 13 amino acids. CDR3 amino acids: CASSLTPPYGQYF. The CDR3 DNA, read in part, is TGTGCCAGTAGTCTGACACCTCCCTATGGT.

About this clone itself: The observed sequence ends 3 residues before the CDR3 terminus, with the missing tail filled in from the germline J gene. The chain has TRBV20-1 and TRBJ2-3; D possibly uses TRBD1 or TRBD2 (5 bases each). Germline lookup yields CDR1 DFQATT and CDR2 SNEGSKA (reference sequence). Trimming shortened V by 6 bases and J by 6 bases, and 16 bases separated the two germline ends. The CDR3 sequence is 13 residues long. CDR3 region: CSARVGAIDTQYF. The DNA read from the CDR3 is TGCAGTGCGAGGGTTGGGGCGATCGATACG.

With regard to this clone: The read stops 3 residues short of the end of the CDR3; the missing end is completed from the germline J gene. V gene TRBV20-1 combines with J gene TRBJ2-7, with 15 bases lining up with TRBD2. V was pared by 5 bases and J by 3 bases, with 11 bases of the junction left unmatched. The CDR3 is 17 amino acids. The germline V gene encodes CDR1 DFQATT and CDR2 SNEGSKA (reference sequence). The CDR3 sequence: CSAPRTSGGAGYYEQYF. The covered CDR3 bases are TGCAGTGCTCCCCGGACTAGCGGGGGGGCCGGGTACTACGAG.

Regarding this clone: The CDR3 end lies 3 residues beyond the end of the read and is filled in from the germline J gene. The chain joins TRBV7-2 to TRBJ2-3; no definite D call. The CDR3 contains 13 residues. Germline CDR1 is SGHTA and CDR2 is FQGNSA. CDR3 bases read: TGTGCCAGCAGCTTAGGAGGCCGCAGGACG. This sequence encodes CASSLGGRRT. The CDR3, in full, reads CASSLGGRRTQYF.

Remarks on this clone: Coverage ceases 3 residues before the CDR3 finishes, and the germline J gene fills in the end. The V gene is TRBV5-1, the J gene TRBJ2-3, with TRBD2 as a possible D gene (6 bases). The V end lost 4 bases, the J end lost 5 bases, and 14 bases lay between the germline ends. The CDR3 spans 14 residues. Looked up from germline, CDR1 is SGHRS and CDR2 is YFSETQ. CDR3 DNA (partial): TGCGCCAGCAGCGGGAGCGGGTGGGGAGATACG. As protein: CASSGSGWGDT. The whole CDR3 protein reads CASSGSGWGDTQYF.

With regard to this clone: The observed sequence ends 3 residues before the CDR3 terminus, with the missing tail filled in from the germline J gene. The gene calls are TRBV30 and TRBJ1-2; 8 positions match TRBD1. CDR3 length: 15 residues. Per germline, CDR1 GTSNPN and CDR2 SVGIG (reference sequence). This chain's CDR3 is CAWSGAGGAVDDYTF. CDR3 DNA (partial): TGTGCCTGGAGTGGGGCAGGGGGCGCGGTAGACGAC.

With regard to this clone: The observed sequence ends 3 residues before the CDR3 terminus, with the missing tail filled in from the germline J gene. The chain recombines TRBV14 with TRBJ2-3, with D hard to call. The germline gives CDR1 SGHDN, CDR2 FVKESK. This CDR3 spans 16 amino acids. Trimming took 0 bases from V and 4 from J, leaving 14 bases between them. CDR3 sequence: CASSQDSGLVSDTQYF. The sequenced CDR3 bases are TGTGCCAGCAGCCAAGACTCCGGGTTAGTCTCAGATACG.

For this clone: The read comes to an end 3 residues before the CDR3 does, leaving the germline J gene to fill in the end. This chain joins TRBV7-9 and TRBJ2-4; 9 positions match TRBD1. The CDR3 is 13 residues long. Germline loops: CDR1 SEHNR, CDR2 FQNEAQ (reference sequence). CDR3 loop: CASSTGTGYGQYF. The CDR3 bases that were read are TGTGCCAGCAGCACAGGGACAGGGTATGGT.

In the case of this clone: At one of its ends the junction is not consistent with the germline gene, which may arise from a read error. The CDR3 end falls 3 residues outside the read, so it is completed with the germline J gene. Other DNA sequences in the sample encode the same CDR3. The chain combines TRBV18 with TRBJ2-7; 10 nucleotides match TRBD1. The CDR3 is 14 amino acids. Germline assignment: CDR1 KGHSH and CDR2 LQKENI. The CDR3 loop reads CASSPDRGVYEQYF. CDR3 DNA (partial): TGTGCCAGTTCACCGGACAGGGGGGTCTACGAG. The entire variable domain, with the rest obtained from reference TRBV18 and TRBJ2-7, is as follows: NAGVMQNPRHLVRRRGQEARLRCSPMKGHSHVYWYRQLPEEGLKFMVYLQKENIIDESGMPKERFSAEFPKEGPSILRIQQVVRGDSAAYFCASSPDRGVYEQYFGPGTRLTVT.

A note on this clone: The read comes to an end 3 residues before the CDR3 does, leaving the germline J gene to fill in the end. The J gene is TRBJ2-3, the V gene TRBV5-1; TRBD1 matches at 12 bases. CDR1 is SGHRS, CDR2 YFSETQ, per germline. The CDR3 runs to 16 residues. This chain's CDR3 is CASSPGTGGRVETQYF. The CDR3 DNA, read in part, is TGCGCCAGCAGCCCCGGGACAGGGGGCCGGGTAGAGACG. Together with reference TRBV5-1 and TRBJ2-3, the CDR3 gives the full variable domain: KAGVTQTPRYLIKTRGQQVTLSCSPISGHRSVSWYQQTPGQGLQFLFEYFSETQRNKGNFPGRFSGRQFSNSRSEMNVSTLELGDSALYLCASSPGTGGRVETQYFGPGTRLTVL.